The 27 T cell receptor beta chains in this list originate from one sample, sequenced in a study of cytomegalovirus exposure and HLA in healthy donors. PCR involved 60 Vbeta and 13 Jbeta primers. Here immunoSEQ multiplex PCR was the method, and the copy in TCRdb shows in-frame clones only, minus some. The repertoire includes approximately 44,000 clones, around 77% of them detected once, and more than 1.3% sits in the top ten. The sequencing input was PBMCs. The receptors stem from a man under 40 in good health and CMV-seronegative.

V usage is TRBV7-3 and J usage is TRBJ2-3; D might be TRBD1 (5 bases). The CDR3 is 15 amino acids. From germline, CDR1 is SGHTA and CDR2 FQGTGA. Trimming left V 0 bases short and J 5 bases short, with 12 bases between. CDR3 sequence reads: CASSLTGWGGDTQYF. The CDR3 DNA reads as TGTGCCAGCAGCTTAACGGGGTGGGGCGGAGATACGCAGTATTTT. The whole variable domain, remainder taken from reference TRBV7-3 and TRBJ2-3, is GAGVSQTPSNKVTEKGKYVELRCDPISGHTALYWYRQSLGQGPEFLIYFQGTGAADDSGLPNDRFFAVRPEGSVSTLKIQRTERGDSAVYLCASSLTGWGGDTQYFGPGTRLTVL.

The chain recombines TRBV7-9 with TRBJ2-2; 10 bases agree with TRBD2. Germline loops: CDR1 SEHNR, CDR2 FQNEAQ (reference sequence). With 3 bases clipped from V and 6 bases from J, the junction kept 4 bases outside the gene matches. The CDR3 is 15 residues long. The CDR3 is CASSFLAGVPGELFF. Here the CDR3 DNA reads TGTGCCAGCAGCTTCCTAGCGGGAGTTCCCGGGGAGCTGTTTTTT. The full variable domain, in which reference TRBV7-9 and TRBJ2-2 provide the parts outside the CDR3, is DTGVSQNPRHKITKRGQNVTFRCDPISEHNRLYWYRQTLGQGPEFLTYFQNEAQLEKSRLLSDRFSAERPKGSFSTLEIQRTEQGDSAMYLCASSFLAGVPGELFFGEGSRLTVL.

V is TRBV15 and J is TRBJ2-7; a weak D match, TRBD2 (5 bases). CDR1 is LNHNV and CDR2 is YYDKDF in the germline V gene (reference sequence). The CDR3 is made up of 13 amino acids. V gave up 5 bases and J gave up 1 base, with 9 bases separating them. The CDR3 sequence: CATSAGLSYEQYF. CDR3 bases: TGTGCCACCAGCGCCGGACTTTCCTACGAGCAGTACTTC.

This chain joins TRBV28 and TRBJ2-6; no reliable D call. Germline-derived CDR1 and CDR2 are MDHEN and SYDVKM. Trimming removed 6 bases from V and 0 bases from J, with 6 bases in between. This CDR3 comprises 14 residues. The CDR3 nucleotides are TGTGCCAGCAGGCCTAGCTCTGGGGCCAACGTCCTGACTTTC. It yields the protein CASRPSSGANVLTF.

CDR3 region: CAWSVGGRLGYTF. For the CDR3, the DNA is TGTGCCTGGAGTGTCGGGGGAAGGTTAGGCTACACCTTC. V is TRBV30 and J is TRBJ1-2; a possible D gene is TRBD1 (5 bases). Germline-derived CDR1 and CDR2 are GTSNPN and SVGIG (reference sequence). Trimming removed 0 bases at V and 8 bases at J, with 13 bases between. The CDR3 sequence is 13 residues long.

V gene TRBV5-1 combines with J gene TRBJ1-4; 9 nucleotides line up with TRBD1. Per germline, CDR1 SGHRS and CDR2 YFSETQ. The J segment lost 3 bases and the V segment lost 2 bases, leaving 5 bases of the junction unmatched. The CDR3 has 16 residues. CDR3 loop: CASSLQGAGANEKLFF. CDR3 nucleotide sequence: TGCGCCAGCAGCTTACAGGGGGCCGGAGCTAATGAAAAACTGTTTTTT.

CDR3 residues: CASSPGTGEEGTGELFF. CDR3 DNA: TGTGCCAGCAGCCCCGGGACAGGGGAGGAAGGCACCGGGGAGCTGTTTTTT. The chain employs TRBV9 and TRBJ2-2; 10 bases agree with TRBD1. This CDR3 has 17 amino acids. After removal of 4 bases from V and 4 bases from J, the junction contained 10 bases not matched to a gene. CDR1 is SGDLS and CDR2 is YYNGEE in the germline V gene.

The genes are TRBV5-1 and TRBJ1-1; D might be TRBD1 (6 bases). CDR3 size: 17 residues. Germline CDR1 reads SGHRS; CDR2 reads YFSETQ. V lost 4 bases and J 0 bases, leaving 19 bases between the germline ends. The CDR3 DNA follows: TGCGCCAGCAGCCTTTTACAGGGACCCCAGATGAACACTGAAGCTTTCTTT. Amino acid sequence: CASSLLQGPQMNTEAFF. The whole variable domain, filled in from reference TRBV5-1 and TRBJ1-1, reads KAGVTQTPRYLIKTRGQQVTLSCSPISGHRSVSWYQQTPGQGLQFLFEYFSETQRNKGNFPGRFSGRQFSNSRSEMNVSTLELGDSALYLCASSLLQGPQMNTEAFFGQGTRLTVV.

The V call is TRBV4-3, the J call TRBJ1-2; TRBD1 is a possible D gene (6 bases). Germline V gene sequence: CDR1 LGHNA, CDR2 YSLEER. This CDR3 spans 14 amino acids. With 1 base removed from V and 3 bases from J, the gap between germline ends came to 9 bases. CDR3 bases: TGCGCCAGCAGCCAAGTGAGGGGGTACTATGGCTACACCTTC. Translated: CASSQVRGYYGYTF.

This clone occurred a few times. The chain couples TRBV14 to TRBJ2-7, with 8 bases fitting TRBD2. The V gene's germline CDR1 is SGHDN and CDR2 FVKESK. The J segment lost 5 bases and the V segment lost 6 bases, leaving 6 bases of the junction unmatched. The CDR3 loop spans 13 amino acids. The CDR3 reads CASRRSGGNEQYF. The CDR3 bases are TGTGCCAGCAGACGCTCGGGAGGGAACGAGCAGTACTTC. Based on the CDR3 plus reference TRBV14 and TRBJ2-7, the full variable domain is EAGVTQFPSHSVIEKGQTVTLRCDPISGHDNLYWYRRVMGKEIKFLLHFVKESKQDESGMPNNRFLAERTGGTYSTLKVQPAELEDSGVYFCASRRSGGNEQYFGPGTRLTVT.

This clone came up once. The chain joins TRBV27 to TRBJ1-2, with D uncertain. This CDR3 region has 13 residues. The ends were cut back, 6 bases at V and 2 bases at J, with 10 bases in the middle. Looked up from germline, CDR1 is MNHEY and CDR2 is SMNVEV (reference sequence). CDR3 residues: CASRRHVNYGYTF. The CDR3 DNA reads as TGTGCCAGCAGGCGCCATGTAAACTATGGCTACACCTTC.

This chain links TRBV27 with TRBJ1-5, with D unclear. V was pared by 8 bases and J by 3 bases, with 14 bases between. Germline CDR1 and CDR2: MNHEY and SMNVEV (reference sequence). CDR3 size: 14 residues. CDR3 bases: TGTGCCAGCGGTCTGCGGGGTTACAATCAGCCCCAGCATTTT. Protein: CASGLRGYNQPQHF.

The V gene is TRBV30, the J gene TRBJ1-2; D call uncertain. V dropped 1 base and J dropped 7 bases, with 7 bases sitting between them. The CDR3 length is 11 residues. The germline V gene has CDR1 GTSNPN and CDR2 SVGIG (reference sequence). CDR3 in DNA: TGTGCCTGGAGTGACTATTTTGGCTACACCTTC. It codes for CAWSDYFGYTF. Drawing the rest from reference TRBV30 and TRBJ1-2, the complete variable domain is SQTIHQWPATLVQPVGSPLSLECTVEGTSNPNLYWYRQAAGRGLQLLFYSVGIGQISSEVPQNLSASRPQDRQFILSSKKLLLSDSGFYLCAWSDYFGYTFGSGTRLTVV.

The V gene is TRBV5-1, the J gene TRBJ2-1, with 15 bases that match TRBD2. The CDR3 is 15 amino acids. Germline V lookup: CDR1 SGHRS, CDR2 YFSETQ. V shed 4 bases and J 7 bases; nucleotides not matched to a gene: 3. The CDR3 nucleotides read TGCGCCAGCAGCCCCGGGACTAGCGGGAGGAATGAGCAGTTCTTC. Protein product: CASSPGTSGRNEQFF.

This clone was seen a few times. This sequence joins TRBV6-5 and TRBJ2-3, with D perhaps matching TRBD2 (5 bases). CDR1 and CDR2 from the germline V gene are MNHEY and SVGAGI. The V and J ends lost 2 bases and 0 bases respectively, with 12 bases between them. The CDR3 runs 16 residues. The CDR3 nucleotides read TGTGCCAGCAGTTACCGCCGGGGTTCTAGCACAGATACGCAGTATTTT. Translated: CASSYRRGSSTDTQYF.

On this clone itself: Other DNA sequences of this sample code for an identical CDR3. The chain has TRBV29-1 and TRBJ2-5; the match to TRBD2 covers 9 bases. V lost 4 bases to trimming and J lost 5 bases; unmatched junction nucleotides: 8. The germline V gene has CDR1 SQVTM and CDR2 ANQGSEA. CDR3 size: 14 residues. This chain's CDR3 is CSVVGAGGGETQYF. CDR3 DNA: TGCAGCGTTGTAGGGGCGGGAGGGGGGGAGACCCAGTACTTC.

The gene calls are TRBV29-1 and TRBJ2-5, with D hard to call. The CDR3 has 12 amino acids. The ends were cut back, 5 bases at V and 2 bases at J, with 9 bases in the middle. Germline V CDR1 and CDR2: SQVTM, ANQGSEA. In DNA form, the CDR3 reads TGCAGCGTTCGCAGATCTCAAGAGACCCAGTACTTC. It yields the protein CSVRRSQETQYF. Full variable domain (missing parts from reference TRBV29-1 and TRBJ2-5): SAVISQKPSRDICQRGTSLTIQCQVDSQVTMMFWYRQQPGQSLTLIATANQGSEATYESGFVIDKFPISRPNLTFSTLTVSNMSPEDSSIYLCSVRRSQETQYFGPGTRLLVL.

This CDR3 is CASSPLAGGLTQYF. CDR3 in DNA: TGTGCCAGCAGTCCCCTGGCAGGGGGCTTGACCCAGTACTTC. The chain employs TRBV27 and TRBJ2-5; 8 bases map to TRBD1. Trimming at V came to 5 bases and at J to 7 bases, leaving 9 bases not matched to a gene. The CDR3 extends over 14 amino acids. Germline values: CDR1 MNHEY, CDR2 SMNVEV (reference sequence).

This clone came up a few times. Compared with germline, one end of the junction differs, possibly owing to a read error. J is TRBJ2-7 and V is TRBV5-4; 10 bases map to TRBD1. This CDR3 has 14 residues. Germline V CDR1 and CDR2: SGHNT, YYREEE (reference sequence). The CDR3 DNA is TGTGCCAGCAGCTTGGGTGCGACAGGGGGCTTTCTGGACTTC. This codes for CASSLGATGGFLDF. The variable domain in full, with the rest retrieved from reference TRBV5-4 and TRBJ2-7, is ETGVTQSPTHLIKTRGQQVTLRCSSQSGHNTVSWYQQALGQGPQFIFQYYREEENGRGNFPPRFSGLQFPNYSSELNVNALELDDSALYLCASSLGATGGFLDFGPGTRLTVT.

This clone has more than one count but fewer than ten. The rearrangement joins TRBV7-2 to TRBJ1-1; weak D call: TRBD1 (5 bases). The V end lost 8 bases, the J end lost 0 bases, and 13 bases lay between the germline ends. The CDR3 is made up of 14 amino acids. CDR1 is SGHTA and CDR2 is FQGNSA in the germline V gene. CDR3 nucleotide sequence: TGTGCCAGCTCGCCGGGGGGACTGAACACTGAAGCTTTCTTT. Translating gives CASSPGGLNTEAFF.

The chain links TRBV10-1 to TRBJ2-7; 7 positions agree with TRBD1. The CDR3 sequence is 14 residues long. V gave up 2 bases and J gave up 5 bases; unmatched junction bases: 6. CDR1 is WNHNN and CDR2 is SYGVQD in the germline V gene (reference sequence). The DNA for the CDR3 is TGCGCCAGCAGTGAGCAAGGCAGGGGGAACGAGCAGTACTTC. Translation: CASSEQGRGNEQYF.

The chain links TRBV29-1 to TRBJ1-1; a possible D gene is TRBD1 (6 bases). Looked up from germline, CDR1 is SQVTM and CDR2 is ANQGSEA. The CDR3 spans 12 residues. Trimming removed 7 bases from V and 6 bases from J, with 15 bases in between. CDR3 protein: CSAEDTGSEAFF. The CDR3 DNA reads as TGCAGCGCGGAAGATACAGGGTCTGAAGCTTTCTTT.

The CDR3 spells CASSRASVLNTQYF. The CDR3 nucleotides are TGTGCCAGCAGCCGAGCGAGTGTTTTGAATACGCAGTATTTT. V is TRBV14 and J is TRBJ2-3; D is undetermined. V was pared by 4 bases and J by 7 bases, with 15 bases between. The CDR3 loop spans 14 amino acids. The germline V gene has CDR1 SGHDN and CDR2 FVKESK.

A single count supports this clone. The rearrangement joins TRBV30 to TRBJ1-3, with D perhaps matching TRBD1 (5 bases). This CDR3 has 17 residues. Between the trimmed V and J ends, which lost 0 bases and 0 bases, there was a span of 15 bases. Germline-derived CDR1 and CDR2 are GTSNPN and SVGIG (reference sequence). CDR3 sequence: CAWSVSPRVLSGNTIYF. CDR3 bases: TGTGCCTGGAGTGTAAGCCCCAGGGTACTCTCTGGAAACACCATATATTTT.

The chain has TRBV11-2 and TRBJ2-7; weak D call: TRBD2 (5 bases). CDR3 size: 13 residues. Germline loops: CDR1 SGHAT, CDR2 FQNNGV. V was cut by 0 bases and J by 4 bases, with 7 bases left in between. The CDR3 reads CASSLETKYEQYF. DNA of the CDR3: TGTGCCAGCAGCTTAGAGACTAAATACGAGCAGTACTTC.

This rearrangement joins TRBV5-6 to TRBJ2-5; TRBD2 aligns across 10 bases. V gave up 3 bases and J gave up 5 bases; unmatched junction bases: 10. Germline V gene sequence: CDR1 SGHDT, CDR2 YYEEEE. CDR3 size: 16 residues. The CDR3 nucleotides read TGTGCCAGCAGCTCTCGGACTAGCGGAGGATTGGAGACCCAGTACTTC. Its translation: CASSSRTSGGLETQYF.

CDR3 loop: CASSFGQGTEAFF. Written as DNA, the CDR3 is TGCGCCAGCAGCTTTGGACAGGGCACTGAAGCTTTCTTT. The rearrangement links TRBV5-1 to TRBJ1-1, with TRBD1 matching over 8 bases. The J segment lost 4 bases and the V segment lost 2 bases, leaving 1 base of the junction unmatched. This CDR3 comprises 13 residues. The V gene's germline CDR1 is SGHRS and CDR2 YFSETQ. The full variable domain, rest sourced from reference TRBV5-1 and TRBJ1-1, is KAGVTQTPRYLIKTRGQQVTLSCSPISGHRSVSWYQQTPGQGLQFLFEYFSETQRNKGNFPGRFSGRQFSNSRSEMNVSTLELGDSALYLCASSFGQGTEAFFGQGTRLTVV.